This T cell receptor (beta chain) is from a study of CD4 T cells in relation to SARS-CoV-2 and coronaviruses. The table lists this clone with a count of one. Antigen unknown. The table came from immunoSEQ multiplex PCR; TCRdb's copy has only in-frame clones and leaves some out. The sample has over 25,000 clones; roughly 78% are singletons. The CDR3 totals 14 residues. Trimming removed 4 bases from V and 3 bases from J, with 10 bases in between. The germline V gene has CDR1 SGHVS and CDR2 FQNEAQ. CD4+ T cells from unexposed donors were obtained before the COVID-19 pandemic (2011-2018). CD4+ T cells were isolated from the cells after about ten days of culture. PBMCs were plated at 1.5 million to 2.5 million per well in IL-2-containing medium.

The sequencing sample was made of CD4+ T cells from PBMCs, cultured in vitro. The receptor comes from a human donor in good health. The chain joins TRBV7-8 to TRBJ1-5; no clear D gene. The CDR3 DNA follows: TGTGCCAGCAGCTATAGTGAGGTCAATCAGCCCCAGCATTTT. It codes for CASSYSEVNQPQHF. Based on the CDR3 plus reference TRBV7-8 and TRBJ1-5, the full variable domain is GAGVSQSPRYKVAKRGQDVALRCDPISGHVSLFWYQQALGQGPEFLTYFQNEAQLDKSGLPSDRFFAERPEGSVSTLKIQRTQQEDSAVYLCASSYSEVNQPQHFGDGTRLSIL.